This TCR beta chain was recorded in a study of blood T cell repertoires in COVID-19. Study context: Italy, Spain and the United States were the sources of the convalescent and acute COVID-19 samples.

CDR3 size: 15 residues. Germline CDR1 reads SEHNR; CDR2 reads FQNEAQ (reference sequence). The V segment lost 11 bases and the J segment 0 bases; nucleotides outside the gene matches: 7. Produced via immunoSEQ multiplex PCR; TCRdb's table is partial and in-frame only. The table has 300,000 or so clones, roughly 84% seen once. V gene TRBV7-9 combines with J gene TRBJ2-6, with TRBD1 matching over 7 bases. The sequence was collected from a man aged 45-65 years with active or convalescent COVID-19. What was sequenced was peripheral blood. CDR3 nucleotide sequence: TGTGCCGGGTCGGGACAGTCCTCTGGGGCCAACGTCCTGACTTTC. It codes for CAGSGQSSGANVLTF. Filled out from reference TRBV7-9 and TRBJ2-6, the complete variable domain reads DTGVSQNPRHKITKRGQNVTFRCDPISEHNRLYWYRQTLGQGPEFLTYFQNEAQLEKSRLLSDRFSAERPKGSFSTLEIQRTEQGDSAMYLCAGSGQSSGANVLTFGAGSRLTVL.